These 2 T cell receptor beta chains were all obtained from the same sample, sequenced in a study of T cells in Graves' hyperthyroidism and ophthalmopathy. Amplification of TCR beta CDR3 regions was performed using RNA transcripts as template. First-round RT-PCR targeting the TCR CDR3 was performed with the HTBI primer set. TCRdb called the multiplex PCR reads again in MiXCR, with one record for every CDR3 protein. The data contain around 350,000 distinct CDR3 sequences, more than 12% of them singletons. The sequencing sample was made of blood. The receptor source for this set is a woman aged 25 to 39 with Graves' ophthalmopathy.

This clonotype was picked up many times. The chain uses TRBV6-2 or TRBV6-3 and TRBJ1-5, with D maybe TRBD1 (5 bases). The CDR3 runs 17 residues. Germline V gives CDR1 MNHEY, CDR2 SVGEGT. Trimming cost V 2 bases and J 1 base, with 15 bases left between them. The CDR3 protein is CASSYQPGRQSNQPQHF. In DNA, the CDR3 is TGTGCCAGCAGTTACCAACCGGGACGACAGAGCAATCAGCCCCAGCATTTT.

This clonotype was recorded many times. The V and J genes are TRBV20-1 and TRBJ1-1; weak D call: TRBD1 (5 bases). The V end lost 0 bases, the J end lost 5 bases, and 16 bases lay between the germline ends. CDR3 length: 15 amino acids. Per the germline V gene, CDR1 is DFQATT and CDR2 is SNEGSKA (reference sequence). Here the CDR3 reads CSARDYGGVETEAFF. Here the CDR3 DNA reads TGCAGTGCTAGAGATTACGGGGGGGTAGAGACTGAAGCTTTCTTT.